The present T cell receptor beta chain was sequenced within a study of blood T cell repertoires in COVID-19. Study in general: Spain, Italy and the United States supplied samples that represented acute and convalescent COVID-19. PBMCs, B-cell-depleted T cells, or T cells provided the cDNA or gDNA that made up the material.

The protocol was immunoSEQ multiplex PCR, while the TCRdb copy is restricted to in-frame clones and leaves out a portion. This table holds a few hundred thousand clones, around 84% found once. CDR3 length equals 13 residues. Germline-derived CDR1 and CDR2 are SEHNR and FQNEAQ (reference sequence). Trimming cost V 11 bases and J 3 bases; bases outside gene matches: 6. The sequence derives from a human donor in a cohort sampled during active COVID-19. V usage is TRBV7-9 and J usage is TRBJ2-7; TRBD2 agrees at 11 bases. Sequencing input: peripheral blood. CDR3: CAGTSGSYYEQYF. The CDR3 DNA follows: TGTGCCGGTACTAGCGGGAGTTACTACGAGCAGTACTTC.